A selection of T cell receptor beta chains follows, all from one sample in a study of CD8+CD57+ T cells in acquired aplastic anemia. TCRdb independently ran MiXCR on the reads; one entry per CDR3 protein. This sample has approximately 160,000 distinct CDR3 sequences, with around 45% found just once. The specimen sequenced was sorted CD4+, CD8+, or CD8+CD57+ T cells (not recorded which) from PBMCs. Receptor source: a human donor in good health. Both conserved end residues are part of each CDR3. D genes are given only for firm matches. The size entry is marked missing in some rows and otherwise reads once, few, many or a size class.

V gene: TRBV19
J gene: TRBJ2-7
D gene: TRBD1
clone size: many
CDR3 protein: CASNRQGSYEQYF
CDR3 DNA: TGTGCCAGTAATCGACAGGGGTCCTACGAGCAGTACTTC

V gene: TRBV20-1
J gene: TRBJ2-7
D gene: TRBD2
clone size: once
CDR3 protein: CGARATGLAGHEQYF
CDR3 DNA: TGCGGTGCTAGAGCCACTGGACTAGCGGGACACGAGCAGTACTTC

V gene: TRBV10-1
J gene: TRBJ2-3
D gene: TRBD2
clone size: many
CDR3 protein: CASSETLAGGSDTQYF
CDR3 DNA: TGCGCCAGCAGTGAAACCCTAGCGGGAGGGTCAGATACGCAGTATTTT

V gene: TRBV19
J gene: TRBJ2-7
D gene: -
clone size: -
CDR3 protein: CASSIEVGSSYEQYF
CDR3 DNA: TGTGCCAGTAGTATAGAGGTGGGCAGCTCCTACGAGCAGTACTTC

V gene: TRBV2
J gene: TRBJ1-1
D gene: TRBD1
clone size: -
CDR3 protein: CASRLDRVNTEAFF
CDR3 DNA: TGTGCCAGCAGACTCGACAGGGTGAACACTGAAGCTTTCTTT

V gene: TRBV7-9
J gene: TRBJ2-3
D gene: -
clone size: few
CDR3 protein: CASSATGGDTQYF
CDR3 DNA: TGTGCCAGCAGCGCGACAGGTGGGGATACGCAGTATTTT

V gene: TRBV7-2
J gene: TRBJ2-5
D gene: -
clone size: -
CDR3 protein: CASSSQYF
CDR3 DNA: TGTGCCAGCAGCTCCCAGTACTTC

V gene: TRBV24-1
J gene: TRBJ2-1
D gene: -
clone size: few
CDR3 protein: CATSEPGLSYNEQFF
CDR3 DNA: TGTGCCACCAGTGAACCAGGGCTCTCCTACAATGAGCAGTTCTTC

V gene: TRBV19
J gene: TRBJ2-1
D gene: -
clone size: once
CDR3 protein: CASKGFVNEQFF
CDR3 DNA: TGTGCCAGTAAGGGTTTTGTCAATGAGCAGTTCTTC

V gene: TRBV20-1
J gene: TRBJ2-7
D gene: -
clone size: once
CDR3 protein: CSARPDTAYEQYF
CDR3 DNA: TGCAGTGCTAGACCGGACACTGCCTACGAGCAGTACTTC

V gene: TRBV6-1
J gene: TRBJ2-5
D gene: -
clone size: -
CDR3 protein: CASTIGPGGTQYF
CDR3 DNA: TGTGCCAGCACCATTGGCCCTGGCGGGACCCAGTACTTC

V gene: TRBV4-1
J gene: TRBJ2-1
D gene: -
clone size: few
CDR3 protein: CASSQDWGLPRDEQFF
CDR3 DNA: TGCGCCAGCAGCCAAGATTGGGGGCTCCCGCGCGATGAGCAGTTCTTC

V gene: TRBV7-3
J gene: TRBJ2-3
D gene: -
clone size: -
CDR3 protein: CASRDTRTDTQYF
CDR3 DNA: TGTGCCAGCAGGGACACCCGCACAGATACGCAGTATTTT

V gene: TRBV25-1
J gene: TRBJ2-5
D gene: -
clone size: few
CDR3 protein: CASSESSGRWETQYF
CDR3 DNA: TGTGCCAGCAGTGAATCTTCGGGACGTTGGGAGACCCAGTACTTC

V gene: TRBV29-1
J gene: TRBJ1-2
D gene: -
clone size: -
CDR3 protein: CSGTDKFYGYTF
CDR3 DNA: TGCAGCGGCACGGACAAGTTCTATGGCTACACCTTC

V gene: TRBV6-1
J gene: TRBJ1-6
D gene: -
clone size: many
CDR3 protein: CASRDPPNSPLHF
CDR3 DNA: TGTGCCAGCAGAGACCCCCCGAATTCACCCCTCCACTTT

V gene: TRBV4-2
J gene: TRBJ2-7
D gene: TRBD1
clone size: -
CDR3 protein: CASSRLYGTVDPLASYEQYF
CDR3 DNA: TGTGCCAGCAGCCGATTATACGGGACAGTGGACCCTTTGGCTTCGTACGAGCAGTACTTC

V gene: TRBV2
J gene: TRBJ2-1
D gene: -
clone size: -
CDR3 protein: CASSEFGYNEQFF
CDR3 DNA: TGTGCCAGCAGTGAATTTGGCTACAATGAGCAGTTCTTC

V gene: TRBV7-8
J gene: TRBJ2-1
D gene: -
clone size: -
CDR3 protein: CASSDRDLYNEQFF
CDR3 DNA: TGTGCCAGCAGCGACCGGGACTTGTACAATGAGCAGTTCTTC

V gene: TRBV4-2
J gene: TRBJ1-4
D gene: -
clone size: many
CDR3 protein: CASSQDLGSEKLFF
CDR3 DNA: TGTGCCAGCAGCCAAGACCTGGGCAGTGAAAAACTGTTTTTT

V gene: TRBV11-2
J gene: TRBJ2-3
D gene: TRBD2
clone size: -
CDR3 protein: CASSRGLAGEWSTDTQYF
CDR3 DNA: TGTGCCAGCAGCCGGGGACTAGCGGGAGAATGGAGCACAGATACGCAGTATTTT

V gene: TRBV5-1
J gene: TRBJ1-1
D gene: -
clone size: many
CDR3 protein: CASSLIKGENTEAFF
CDR3 DNA: TGCGCCAGCAGCTTAATCAAGGGGGAGAACACTGAAGCTTTCTTT

V gene: TRBV10-1
J gene: TRBJ2-3
D gene: -
clone size: -
CDR3 protein: CASALSGSDTQYF
CDR3 DNA: TGCGCCAGCGCGCTTAGCGGATCAGATACGCAGTATTTT

V gene: TRBV19
J gene: TRBJ2-3
D gene: -
clone size: -
CDR3 protein: CASIGRYTDTQYF
CDR3 DNA: TGTGCCAGTATCGGACGGTACACAGATACGCAGTATTTT

V gene: TRBV28
J gene: TRBJ2-7
D gene: TRBD1
clone size: few
CDR3 protein: CASRGLGTAAYEQYF
CDR3 DNA: TGTGCCAGCAGGGGCCTTGGGACAGCAGCCTACGAGCAGTACTTC

V gene: TRBV15
J gene: TRBJ1-5
D gene: TRBD1
clone size: many
CDR3 protein: CATSRDSGNRVQGVNQPQHF
CDR3 DNA: TGTGCCACCAGCAGAGATTCGGGTAATAGGGTGCAGGGGGTCAATCAGCCCCAGCATTTT

V gene: TRBV19
J gene: TRBJ1-2
D gene: TRBD1
clone size: many
CDR3 protein: CASSLIDRAAGYTF
CDR3 DNA: TGTGCCAGTAGTCTGATAGACAGGGCCGCTGGCTACACCTTC

V gene: TRBV12-3/TRBV12-4
J gene: TRBJ2-1
D gene: -
clone size: many
CDR3 protein: CASSLTSTEQFF
CDR3 DNA: TGTGCCAGCAGTCTGACTAGTACTGAGCAGTTCTTC

V gene: TRBV14
J gene: TRBJ2-7
D gene: -
clone size: many
CDR3 protein: CASSQDPWGPYEQYF
CDR3 DNA: TGTGCCAGCAGCCAAGACCCTTGGGGTCCCTACGAGCAGTACTTC

V gene: TRBV12-3/TRBV12-4
J gene: TRBJ1-5
D gene: TRBD1
clone size: -
CDR3 protein: CASRTGTASNQPQHF
CDR3 DNA: TGTGCCAGCAGGACCGGGACAGCAAGCAATCAGCCCCAGCATTTT

V gene: TRBV2
J gene: TRBJ2-7
D gene: -
clone size: many
CDR3 protein: CASSGPTRQGGFSYEQYF
CDR3 DNA: TGTGCCAGCAGTGGACCGACTCGACAGGGAGGGTTTTCCTACGAGCAGTACTTC

V gene: TRBV7-3
J gene: TRBJ2-1
D gene: -
clone size: few
CDR3 protein: CASSPPFGNEQFF
CDR3 DNA: TGTGCCAGCTCACCCCCTTTCGGGAATGAGCAGTTCTTC